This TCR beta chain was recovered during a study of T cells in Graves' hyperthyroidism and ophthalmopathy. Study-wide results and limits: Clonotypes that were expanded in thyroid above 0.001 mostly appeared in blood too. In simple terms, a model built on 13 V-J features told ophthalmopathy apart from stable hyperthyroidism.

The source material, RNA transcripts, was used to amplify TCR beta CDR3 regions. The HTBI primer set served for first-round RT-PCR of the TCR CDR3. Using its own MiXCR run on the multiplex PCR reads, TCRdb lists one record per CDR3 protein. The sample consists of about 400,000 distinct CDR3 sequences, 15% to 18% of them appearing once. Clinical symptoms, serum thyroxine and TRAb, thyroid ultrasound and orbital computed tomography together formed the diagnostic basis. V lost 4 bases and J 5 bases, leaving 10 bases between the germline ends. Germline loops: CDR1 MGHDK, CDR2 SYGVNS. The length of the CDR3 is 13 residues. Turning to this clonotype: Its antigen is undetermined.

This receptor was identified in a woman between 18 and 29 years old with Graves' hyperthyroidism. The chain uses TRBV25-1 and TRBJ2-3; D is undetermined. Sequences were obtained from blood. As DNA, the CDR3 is TGTGCCAGCAGTGGCCCGAGTGGAGATACGCAGTATTTT. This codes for CASSGPSGDTQYF. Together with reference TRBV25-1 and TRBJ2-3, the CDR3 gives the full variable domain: EADIYQTPRYLVIGTGKKITLECSQTMGHDKMYWYQQDPGMELHLIHYSYGVNSTEKGDLSSESTVSRIRTEHFPLTLESARPSHTSQYLCASSGPSGDTQYFGPGTRLTVL.